The clone carrying this TCR beta chain has a count of ten or more. The antigen is undetermined. Via MiXCR, TCRdb re-called the reads, giving one row per CDR3 protein. The sample shows 300,000 to 450,000 distinct CDR3 sequences, about a sixth of them seen only once. This sample was included in a study of T cell repertoires in cytomegalovirus infection. Study as a whole: A matching HLA type, together with CMV infection, was signaled by public TCR beta signatures. Study-wide points: The cumulative frequency of public TCR beta families identified carriers of CMV plus the relevant HLA. HLA-C-restricted CMV-specific TCR beta clonotypes prevailed in the ex vivo response.

This CDR3 spans 15 amino acids. V was pared by 5 bases and J by 2 bases, with 13 bases between. The chain joins TRBV12-3 or TRBV12-4 to TRBJ1-5; D gene ambiguous. Sequenced sample: PBMCs. The receptor was derived from a human donor in good health (CMV status not recorded). Some clones in this sample may be carry-over from other donors' samples. DNA for the CDR3: TGTGCCAGCAGTCCGCCCGTATCGGGCAATCAGCCCCAGCATTTT. It translates to CASSPPVSGNQPQHF.